The rows below give T cell receptor beta chains drawn from one sample of a study of PD-1 blockade in classical Hodgkin lymphoma. Data came from immunoSEQ multiplex PCR; TCRdb stores just in-frame clones and leaves some out. The repertoire holds more than 45,000 clones, approximately 90% seen once, with 10% in the top ten. The sample was peripheral blood mononuclear cells (PBMCs), taken before the second cycle of nivolumab. The receptors come from a human donor with classical Hodgkin lymphoma. Each CDR3 is given without its conserved first and last residue. The D gene is left open where the match is weak.

TRBV2	NA	ASRRESANYGYT
TRBV6-5	NA	ASSQQGSGNTIY
TRBV9	NA	ASSVAANTEAF
TRBV28	NA	ASSGSTDTQY
TRBV28	NA	ASSPGSGELF
TRBV15	NA	ATSRNPFSGNTIY
TRBV7-2	TRBD2	ASRVASGDYEQY
TRBV27	TRBD2	ASSSSGGNEQF
TRBV18	NA	ASSLNREGNYGYT
TRBV27	NA	ASSLGFLGAQTEAF
TRBV6-6	TRBD1	ASSYKGAFYEQY